There are many counts of the clone carrying this T cell receptor beta chain. Its antigen is not known. These data originate in a study of T cells in Graves' hyperthyroidism and ophthalmopathy. With a duration under 2 months, the hyperthyroidism was newly diagnosed in patients aged 18 to 65. Each diagnosis was grounded in clinical symptoms, serum thyroxine and TRAb, thyroid ultrasound, and orbital computed tomography. Progressors' blood was drawn at hyperthyroidism diagnosis, before ophthalmopathy symptoms. Study results and caveats: Among thyroid clonotypes expanded above 0.001, most also appeared in blood.

Losses at the gene ends were 5 bases for V and 13 bases for J; bases not matched to a gene: 14. The germline gives CDR1 GTSNPN, CDR2 SVGIG (reference sequence). This CDR3 is built from 13 residues. Researchers took RNA transcripts and amplified the TCR beta CDR3 regions from them. HTBI primers were used for first-round RT-PCR of the TCR CDR3. TCRdb re-called the multiplex PCR reads through MiXCR, storing one row per CDR3 protein. The sample lists about 400,000 distinct CDR3 sequences, around 16% occurring once. The sample taken for sequencing was blood. The chain recombines TRBV30 with TRBJ2-1; 7 bases map to TRBD2. The receptor comes from a woman under 30 with Graves' hyperthyroidism that later progressed to Graves' ophthalmopathy. CDR3: CAWASTSVYGQFF. The DNA of the CDR3 is TGTGCCTGGGCCTCTACTAGCGTCTATGGTCAGTTCTTC.